These 20 T cell receptor beta chains came from one sample sequenced in a study of cytomegalovirus exposure and HLA in healthy donors. In the PCR, 60 Vbeta and 13 Jbeta primers were used. Sequenced by immunoSEQ multiplex PCR; TCRdb stores in-frame clones only, minus some. The sample carries about 110,000 clones, 65% to 80% recorded once. The sequencing sample was made of PBMCs. These receptors came from a male donor in good health and CMV-seronegative.

The chain links TRBV9 to TRBJ2-1; 8 nucleotides line up with TRBD2. Germline CDR1 SGDLS, CDR2 YYNGEE. The CDR3 length is 14 residues. The J segment lost 7 bases and the V segment lost 5 bases, leaving 8 bases of the junction unmatched. The CDR3 loop reads CASRPGRERNEQFF. In nucleotides, the CDR3 is TGTGCCAGCAGGCCCGGGAGGGAACGGAATGAGCAGTTCTTC.

This clone has a handful of counts. This chain links TRBV4-1 with TRBJ1-3; 7 nucleotides agree with TRBD1. After removal of 0 bases from V and 4 bases from J, the junction contained 6 bases not matched to a gene. CDR3 length: 16 residues. Germline V gene lookup returns CDR1 MGHRA and CDR2 YSYEKL. This chain's CDR3 is CASSQDTTGPGNTIYF. DNA of the CDR3: TGCGCCAGCAGCCAAGACACGACAGGGCCCGGAAACACCATATATTTT.

This clone has more than one count but fewer than ten. This chain connects TRBV30 to TRBJ1-1; D gene unclear. Germline V gives CDR1 GTSNPN, CDR2 SVGIG (reference sequence). The V gene lost 3 bases and the J gene lost 1 base, with 12 bases spanning the gap. This CDR3 is built from 14 residues. CDR3 sequence (DNA): TGTGCCTGGAGGAAGGCCGCGGGGAACACTGAAGCTTTCTTT. Protein sequence: CAWRKAAGNTEAFF.

The J gene is TRBJ2-7, the V gene TRBV6-1; 9 positions agree with TRBD1. The V gene's germline CDR1 is MNHNS and CDR2 SASEGT. The CDR3 sequence is 15 residues long. The trim removed 1 base at V and 3 bases at J, leaving 4 bases unmatched. The CDR3 sequence: CASSEVGQGVYEQYF. The CDR3 DNA follows: TGTGCCAGCAGTGAAGTGGGACAGGGCGTCTACGAGCAGTACTTC.

The V and J genes are TRBV19 and TRBJ2-5; D is possibly TRBD2 (6 bases). The V end lost 11 bases, the J end lost 5 bases, and 15 bases lay between the germline ends. The length of the CDR3 is 12 residues. The germline CDR1 and CDR2 sequences are LNHDA and SQIVND (reference sequence). CDR3 residues: CASRRAGETQYF. The CDR3 DNA follows: TGTGCCTCCCGGAGGGCCGGGGAGACCCAGTACTTC. Full variable domain (remainder filled in from reference TRBV19 and TRBJ2-5): DGGITQSPKYLFRKEGQNVTLSCEQNLNHDAMYWYRQDPGQGLRLIYYSQIVNDFQKGDIAEGYSVSREKKESFPLTVTSAQKNPTAFYLCASRRAGETQYFGPGTRLLVL.

This clone has more than one count but fewer than ten. This rearrangement joins TRBV5-4 to TRBJ1-1; 7 positions agree with TRBD1. The J segment lost 3 bases and the V segment lost 4 bases, leaving 21 bases of the junction unmatched. Looked up from germline, CDR1 is SGHNT and CDR2 is YYREEE (reference sequence). The CDR3 totals 19 residues. DNA of the CDR3: TGTGCCAGCAGCCCGGAGACAGGGATATTCCAAACTACGGACACTGAAGCTTTCTTT. Translating it yields CASSPETGIFQTTDTEAFF.

The CDR3 loop reads CATSPGVGSTDTQYF. CDR3 DNA sequence: TGTGCCACCAGCCCCGGGGTGGGTAGCACAGATACGCAGTATTTT. The chain carries TRBV15 and TRBJ2-3, with TRBD2 as a possible D gene (5 bases). The CDR3 loop spans 15 amino acids. Trimming took off 5 bases at V and 0 bases at J, with 12 bases between the two ends. Germline V gives CDR1 LNHNV, CDR2 YYDKDF (reference sequence).

This chain connects TRBV7-4 to TRBJ2-5, with TRBD2 matching 9 bases. This CDR3 comprises 14 residues. The V gene end was trimmed by 4 bases and the J gene end by 3 bases; junction bases not matched to a gene: 3. Germline V CDR1 and CDR2: SGHVT, SQSDAQ. The CDR3 sequence is CASSSGLAEETQYF. The DNA for the CDR3 is TGTGCCAGCAGCTCGGGACTAGCTGAAGAGACCCAGTACTTC.

This rearrangement joins TRBV9 to TRBJ2-5; D perhaps matches TRBD2 (6 bases). The CDR3 has 15 amino acids. The germline CDR1 and CDR2 sequences are SGDLS and YYNGEE. Trimming pared 6 bases from V and 1 base from J, leaving 16 bases between. The CDR3 DNA reads as TGTGCCAGCACGCTGTCGGGTAGCGGCCAAGAGACCCAGTACTTC. Its protein is CASTLSGSGQETQYF.

This clone was found a few times. The CDR3 nucleotides read TGCGCCAGCAGTGATTGGCGGGGCCAAGAGACCCAGTACTTC. Translation: CASSDWRGQETQYF. V gene TRBV10-1 combines with J gene TRBJ2-5; tentatively, D is TRBD2 (6 bases). The CDR3 covers 14 residues. Germline V gene data show CDR1 as WNHNN and CDR2 as SYGVQD (reference sequence). The V and J ends lost 3 bases and 1 base respectively, with 9 bases between them.

This rearrangement joins TRBV7-9 to TRBJ2-1, with 7 bases that match TRBD2. The junction had 14 bases not matched to a gene; V was cut back by 5 bases and J by 1 base. Germline CDR1 and CDR2: SEHNR and FQNEAQ (reference sequence). This CDR3 has 18 residues. Written as DNA, the CDR3 is TGTGCCAGCAGCCCAACCTTAACTAGCGCTAGGTCCTACAATGAGCAGTTCTTC. Translating gives CASSPTLTSARSYNEQFF.

The genes are TRBV4-1 and TRBJ2-7; 7 bases are a match to TRBD1. The ends lost 3 bases at V and 4 bases at J; junction bases unmatched: 9. This CDR3 is built from 15 residues. Germline loops: CDR1 MGHRA, CDR2 YSYEKL. The CDR3 region has the DNA TGCGCCAGCAGCCAGATACCCGTACAGGGGTACGAGCAGTACTTC. Encoded protein: CASSQIPVQGYEQYF.

This clone has a single count. The J gene is TRBJ2-5, the V gene TRBV27, with TRBD1 matching over 7 bases. Germline-derived CDR1 and CDR2 are MNHEY and SMNVEV (reference sequence). CDR3 length equals 14 residues. Unmatched junction bases numbered 5, after V lost 2 bases and J lost 5 bases. CDR3 DNA sequence: TGTGCCAGCAGTTTACGAGGGGGCAAGGAGACCCAGTACTTC. Its translation: CASSLRGGKETQYF.

This clone was detected only a few times. This rearrangement joins TRBV19 to TRBJ2-1; D remains unclear. Germline V gives CDR1 LNHDA, CDR2 SQIVND (reference sequence). This CDR3 spans 14 amino acids. V shed 2 bases and J shed 0 bases, with 5 bases lying between them. The CDR3 DNA sequence: TGTGCCAGTAGTATACAGGTCTCCTACAATGAGCAGTTCTTC. It is translated as CASSIQVSYNEQFF.

As concerns this clone: Other DNA sequences in the same sample also yield this CDR3. The CDR3 DNA sequence: TGTGCCCTAGCGGCTAACACCGGGGAGCTGTTTTTT. Amino acid sequence: CALAANTGELFF. The chain joins TRBV30 to TRBJ2-2, with TRBD2 matching over 7 bases. The CDR3 is made up of 12 amino acids. Germline CDR1 is GTSNPN and CDR2 is SVGIG (reference sequence). The V and J ends lost 8 bases and 2 bases, in that order; junction bases with no gene match: 2.

V is TRBV4-3 and J is TRBJ2-1; TRBD1 matches at 8 bases. V was pared by 2 bases and J by 7 bases, with 16 bases of the junction left unmatched. The CDR3 runs 18 residues. CDR1 LGHNA and CDR2 YSLEER come from the germline V gene. The CDR3 nucleotides are TGCGCCAGCAGCCAATCCCTCGTCCCAGGGGGCAGCGGTAATGAGCAGTTCTTC. As protein: CASSQSLVPGGSGNEQFF.

The chain has TRBV4-2 and TRBJ1-5, with 11 bases that match TRBD1. This CDR3 contains 19 residues. In germline, CDR1 is LGHNA, CDR2 YNFKEQ. The V gene end was trimmed by 0 bases and the J gene end by 1 base; junction bases not matched to a gene: 8. CDR3 coding DNA: TGTGCCAGCAGCCAAGAGGGAGGACAGGGGGCGATGAGCAATCAGCCCCAGCATTTT. The encoded protein is CASSQEGGQGAMSNQPQHF.

The chain carries TRBV11-2 and TRBJ2-1; 8 bases agree with TRBD2. The CDR3 is 14 amino acids. Germline CDR1 reads SGHAT; CDR2 reads FQNNGV. The trim removed 7 bases at V and 5 bases at J, leaving 7 bases unmatched. CDR3 nucleotide sequence: TGTGCCAGCAAAAAGAGCGGGAGCGACAATGAGCAGTTCTTC. Its protein product is CASKKSGSDNEQFF.

The chain combines TRBV6-5 with TRBJ2-3; D is ambiguous. Germline-derived CDR1 and CDR2 are MNHEY and SVGAGI. The CDR3 spans 12 residues. Between the trimmed V and J ends, which lost 6 bases and 0 bases, there was a span of 4 bases. Written as DNA, the CDR3 is TGTGCCAGCAGCCCGAGCACAGATACGCAGTATTTT. Amino acids: CASSPSTDTQYF.

Only one count was recorded for this clone. The chain joins TRBV5-1 to TRBJ2-3; 8 positions agree with TRBD2. With 6 bases clipped from V and 0 bases from J, the junction kept 6 bases outside the gene matches. The germline gives CDR1 SGHRS, CDR2 YFSETQ. The CDR3 sequence is 15 residues long. Here the CDR3 reads CASTPGGASTDTQYF. CDR3 in DNA: TGCGCCAGCACCCCGGGGGGGGCCAGCACAGATACGCAGTATTTT. The entire variable domain, with the rest obtained from reference TRBV5-1 and TRBJ2-3, is as follows: KAGVTQTPRYLIKTRGQQVTLSCSPISGHRSVSWYQQTPGQGLQFLFEYFSETQRNKGNFPGRFSGRQFSNSRSEMNVSTLELGDSALYLCASTPGGASTDTQYFGPGTRLTVL.